These 6 T cell receptor beta chains were sequenced from one sample in a study of T cell clonality in common variable immunodeficiency. Method: immunoSEQ multiplex PCR; TCRdb's copy keeps in-frame clones and lacks some. Listed for the sample are tens of thousands of clones, none seen a single time. Sequences were obtained from peripheral blood mononuclear cells. These receptors came from a person between 18 and 75 years old in good health.

This clone was detected many times. The read ends 3 residues shy of where the CDR3 ends; the end is completed using the germline J gene. This chain connects TRBV7-2 to TRBJ2-1, with TRBD2 matching over 12 bases. V lost 5 bases and J lost 6; bases outside the gene matches: 2. CDR3 length: 14 residues. Germline values: CDR1 SGHTA, CDR2 FQGNSA. CDR3 DNA (partial): TGTGCCAGCAGCGTGACTAGCGGGAGCAATGAG. Translating gives CASSVTSGSNE. The entire CDR3 sequence reads CASSVTSGSNEQFF. Full variable domain (rest looked up from reference TRBV7-2 and TRBJ2-1): GAGVSQSPSNKVTEKGKDVELRCDPISGHTALYWYRQSLGQGLEFLIYFQGNSAPDKSGLPSDRFSAERTGGSVSTLTIQRTQQEDSAVYLCASSVTSGSNEQFFGPGTRLTVL.

This clone was detected many times. The observed sequence ends 3 residues before the CDR3 terminus, with the missing tail filled in from the germline J gene. The gene calls are TRBV6-4 and TRBJ2-1; 10 nucleotides line up with TRBD2. Germline V lookup: CDR1 MRHNA, CDR2 SNTAGT. V lost 0 bases and J lost 8; bases outside the gene matches: 7. This CDR3 comprises 16 residues. The part of the CDR3 DNA that was read is TGTGCCAGCAGTGACTCAGGGGCTAGCGGGGGCGATGAG. Its translation: CASSDSGASGGDE. The full CDR3 protein reads CASSDSGASGGDEQFF.

The sample holds a few counts of this clone. The read ends 3 residues early relative to the CDR3; the germline J gene fills the gap. This rearrangement joins TRBV7-9 to TRBJ2-7; 11 bases match TRBD2. CDR1 SEHNR and CDR2 FQNEAQ come from the germline V gene (reference sequence). There are 15 residues in the CDR3. Trimming removed 4 bases from V and 2 bases from J; junction bases left unmatched: 4. CDR3 loop: CASSSGTSGPYEQYF. The CDR3 bases that were read are TGTGCCAGCAGCTCCGGGACTAGCGGACCCTACGAG.

In its sample, this clone was seen many times. The read finishes 3 residues shy of the CDR3 end, and the germline J gene is used to complete it. The rearrangement uses TRBV6-4 and TRBJ2-2, with 9 nucleotides matching TRBD1. The CDR3 extends over 16 amino acids. CDR1 and CDR2 (germline): MRHNA, SNTAGT. The V gene end was trimmed by 1 base and the J gene end by 6 bases; junction bases not matched to a gene: 6. The CDR3 DNA, read in part, is TGTGCCAGCAGTGACTACGGGACAGGGAGTGCCGGGGAG. Its protein product is CASSDYGTGSAGE. The CDR3 in full is CASSDYGTGSAGELFF.

At least ten counts were recorded for this clone. The read ends 3 residues shy of where the CDR3 ends; the end is completed using the germline J gene. The chain carries TRBV3-1 (or the pseudogene TRBV3-2) and TRBJ2-7; D remains unclear. CDR1 and CDR2 (germline): LGHDT, YNNKEL (reference sequence). V gave up 0 bases and J gave up 3 bases, with 3 bases separating them. This CDR3 is 12 amino acids long. CDR3 sequence: CASSQDHYEQYF. Partial CDR3 DNA: TGTGCCAGCAGCCAAGATCACTACGAG.

In this sample, this clone turned up many times. The sequenced CDR3 bases are TGTGCCAGCAGCCAACCGGGACTAGCGGGACCCTCCTACAATGAG. This encodes CASSQPGLAGPSYNE. The whole CDR3 region reads CASSQPGLAGPSYNEQFF. This chain connects TRBV14 to TRBJ2-1, with TRBD2 identical over 13 bases. The sequence runs out 3 residues before the end of the CDR3; the remainder is reconstructed from the germline J gene. Germline V gene data show CDR1 as SGHDN and CDR2 as FVKESK. V was clipped by 2 bases and J by 0 bases; unmatched bases: 4. CDR3 length equals 18 residues.